Shown below are 4 T cell receptor beta chains from a single sample sequenced in a study of siplizumab effects on memory and regulatory T cells. Some clones are missing from TCRdb's copy, which holds only in-frame ones; the method was immunoSEQ multiplex PCR. This repertoire shows roughly 68,000 clones, less than 90% found once; its top ten account for roughly 3.8%. Sequenced material: memory CD4+ T cells sorted from blood. The receptors come from a human donor in good health.

A word on this clone: Sequence at one end of the junction differs from germline and may be a read error. Different DNA sequences within this sample yield the same CDR3. The chain couples TRBV7-7 to TRBJ2-5; 9 bases line up with TRBD1. The CDR3 extends over 15 amino acids. Germline V gene lookup returns CDR1 SSHAT and CDR2 FNYEAQ (reference sequence). This chain's CDR3 is CASSPLTGGQETQYF. The DNA of the CDR3 is TGTGCTAGCAGCCCCTTGACAGGGGGCCAAGAGACCCAGTACTTC.

This clone has more than one count but fewer than ten. The chain combines TRBV7-2 with TRBJ1-2, with D perhaps TRBD1 (5 bases). The V end was cut by 2 bases, the J end by 8 bases, with 12 bases between. The CDR3 contains 13 residues. Germline values: CDR1 SGHTA, CDR2 FQGNSA. CDR3 loop: CASSLRGEGGYTF. CDR3 in DNA: TGTGCCAGCAGCTTAAGAGGGGAGGGCGGCTACACCTTC.

The CDR3 DNA reads as TGCAGCGCCACCGCCGGGGGGGGAGCAGATACGCAGTATTTT. Translating it yields CSATAGGGADTQYF. The J gene is TRBJ2-3, the V gene TRBV29-1, with 8 bases identical to TRBD2. Losses at the gene ends were 7 bases for V and 4 bases for J; bases not matched to a gene: 10. This CDR3 region has 14 residues. Germline CDR1 is SQVTM and CDR2 is ANQGSEA.

The chain is built from TRBV19 and TRBJ2-7; D is tentatively TRBD1 or TRBD2 (7 bases each). V shed 6 bases and J shed 6 bases, with 18 bases lying between them. CDR1 is LNHDA, CDR2 SQIVND, per germline (reference sequence). The CDR3 loop spans 14 amino acids. CDR3 sequence (DNA): TGTGCCAGTAGCGAGGGGGCGGGAGCAAGCGAGCAGTACTTC. Translating it yields CASSEGAGASEQYF.